What follows are 10 T cell receptor beta chains derived from one specimen sequenced in a study of blood T cell repertoires in COVID-19. TCRdb's copy holds only in-frame clones and misses some; the assay was immunoSEQ multiplex PCR. The sample yields about 50,000 clones, over 70% seen once. Input material: peripheral blood. These receptors originate from a human donor with active COVID-19. The donor label of this sample is uncertain.

The CDR3 loop is CASGGSSTDTQYF. Written as DNA, the CDR3 is TGTGCCAGCGGGGGGTCTAGCACAGATACGCAGTATTTT. The J gene is TRBJ2-3, the V gene TRBV6-5; TRBD2 is a possible D gene (6 bases). In germline, CDR1 is MNHEY, CDR2 SVGAGI. The CDR3 contains 13 residues. Trimming stripped 8 bases from V and 0 bases from J, with 9 bases between.

This chain connects TRBV5-1 to TRBJ2-2; TRBD1 matches at 10 bases. J lost 8 bases, V lost 4 bases, and 11 bases had no gene match. The CDR3 is made up of 16 amino acids. CDR1 and CDR2 (germline): SGHRS, YFSETQ. CDR3 nucleotide sequence: TGCGCCAGCAGCCTTGGACAGGGGGACACATTAGGGGAGCTGTTTTTT. Residues: CASSLGQGDTLGELFF.

V usage is TRBV9 and J usage is TRBJ2-2; maybe TRBD1 (5 bases). Germline V gives CDR1 SGDLS, CDR2 YYNGEE. This CDR3 comprises 15 residues. V was clipped by 4 bases and J by 6 bases, with 16 bases between them. The CDR3 spells CASSPWQRQPGELFF. CDR3 coding DNA: TGTGCCAGCAGCCCCTGGCAACGACAGCCCGGGGAGCTGTTTTTT. Based on the CDR3 plus reference TRBV9 and TRBJ2-2, the full variable domain is DSGVTQTPKHLITATGQRVTLRCSPRSGDLSVYWYQQSLDQGLQFLIQYYNGEERAKGNILERFSAQQFPDLHSELNLSSLELGDSALYFCASSPWQRQPGELFFGEGSRLTVL.

The gene calls are TRBV19 and TRBJ1-5; unclear D gene. CDR3 length equals 13 residues. Germline CDR1 LNHDA, CDR2 SQIVND (reference sequence). With 10 bases removed from V and 4 bases from J, the gap between germline ends came to 14 bases. The CDR3 protein is CATAGSFNQPQHF. CDR3 nucleotides: TGTGCCACCGCAGGTTCATTTAATCAGCCCCAGCATTTT.

The V and J genes are TRBV5-1 and TRBJ2-7; TRBD1 matches 11 bases. Germline trimming cut 0 bases from V and 1 base from J; bases unmatched to any gene: 6. In germline, CDR1 is SGHRS, CDR2 YFSETQ. The CDR3 has 17 residues. Here the CDR3 reads CASSLGVGTGGSYEQYF. The CDR3 DNA reads TGCGCCAGCAGCTTGGGAGTCGGGACAGGGGGTTCCTACGAGCAGTACTTC.

The V call is TRBV14, the J call TRBJ2-3; tentatively, D is TRBD2 (5 bases). Trimming cost V 2 bases and J 3 bases, with 9 bases left between them. The CDR3 is 14 residues long. Germline lookup yields CDR1 SGHDN and CDR2 FVKESK. Here the CDR3 reads CASSQLGVTDTQYF. As DNA, the CDR3 is TGTGCCAGCAGCCAACTGGGAGTAACAGATACGCAGTATTTT. Combining the CDR3 with reference TRBV14 and TRBJ2-3 gives the whole variable domain EAGVTQFPSHSVIEKGQTVTLRCDPISGHDNLYWYRRVMGKEIKFLLHFVKESKQDESGMPNNRFLAERTGGTYSTLKVQPAELEDSGVYFCASSQLGVTDTQYFGPGTRLTVL.

The chain links TRBV19 to TRBJ1-5; D might be TRBD1 (6 bases). The V end lost 1 base, the J end lost 5 bases, and 12 bases lay between the germline ends. The CDR3 consists of 15 residues. Germline V gene sequence: CDR1 LNHDA, CDR2 SQIVND (reference sequence). Here the CDR3 reads CASSIGGTQYQPQHF. The CDR3 coding sequence is TGTGCCAGTAGTATAGGTGGGACACAATATCAGCCCCAGCATTTT.

The chain recombines TRBV4-1 with TRBJ2-1; 7 positions agree with TRBD1. The ends lost 0 bases at V and 2 bases at J; junction bases unmatched: 1. Germline V gene sequence: CDR1 MGHRA, CDR2 YSYEKL. CDR3 size: 15 residues. DNA for the CDR3: TGCGCCAGCAGCCAAGAAGGACAGGCCTACAATGAGCAGTTCTTC. Translating it yields CASSQEGQAYNEQFF.

V is TRBV6-5 and J is TRBJ2-7; D might be TRBD1 (6 bases). The CDR3 runs to 14 residues. V shed 6 bases and J shed 4 bases, with 16 bases lying between them. Germline lookup yields CDR1 MNHEY and CDR2 SVGAGI. The CDR3 here is CASSAVGQGYEQYF. CDR3 DNA sequence: TGTGCCAGCAGCGCCGTGGGGCAGGGGTACGAGCAGTACTTC.

The chain employs TRBV4-3 and TRBJ2-3; no clear D. This CDR3 is 14 amino acids long. V was trimmed by 1 base and J by 2 bases, leaving 7 bases between them. From germline, CDR1 is LGHNA and CDR2 YSLEER. This CDR3 is CASSQVVHTDTQYF. The CDR3 coding sequence is TGCGCCAGCAGCCAAGTGGTACACACAGATACGCAGTATTTT.